This T cell receptor beta chain comes out of a study of blood T cell repertoires in COVID-19. This clone was detected only once. Germline V gene sequence: CDR1 LGHDT, CDR2 YNNKEL (reference sequence). V was pared by 0 bases and J by 4 bases, with 9 bases between. This CDR3 region has 15 residues. As originally analysed: Estimation of nucleated cell counts was performed using reference gene primer amplification. TCRdb's table, derived via immunoSEQ multiplex PCR, lists solely in-frame clones and lacks some. The D gene and trimming were derived from the DNA, and the V and J assignments and clone size from that table. The sample records roughly 500,000 clones, around 89% being singletons. Cohort assignment relied on participant-reported clinical history. What the recovered Cohort 3 donors had was two negative PCRs, clearance, or symptom resolution.

The chain has TRBV3-1 (or the pseudogene TRBV3-2) and TRBJ2-2; D is perhaps TRBD2 (5 bases). This clonotype originated in a woman between 40 and 55 years old who had recovered from COVID-19. The source material was PBMCs or T cells enriched from blood (not recorded which). CDR3 DNA: TGTGCCAGCAGCCAAGATAGGGAGAGCACCGGGGAGCTGTTTTTT. It yields the protein CASSQDRESTGELFF.